A single sample gave rise to the 20 T cell receptor gamma chains below, sequenced in a study of gamma delta lymphoproliferative disorders and STAT genes. The receptor sequences were amplified from genomic DNA of peripheral blood mononuclear cells. TCRdb re-processed the multiplex PCR reads using CATT. The sample has over 3,500 gamma-chain clones, about 7% seen once. The sample taken for sequencing was blood. Receptors originate from a human donor in good health.

This clone was seen many times. Written as DNA, the CDR3 is TGTGCCACCTGGGACGGGCATGAGAAACTCTTT. Amino acid sequence: CATWDGHEKLF. The chain carries TRGV2 and TRGJ1 or TRGJ2. The J gene was missing in TCRdb and was found by matching the end of the DNA to germline. Germline V gene sequence: CDR1 EGSNGY, CDR2 YDSYNSKV. The CDR3 covers 11 residues. J was trimmed by 11 bases and V by 0 bases; bases with no gene match: 4.

By its share, this clone is medium-sized (0.01 to 0.1%). V is TRGV10 and J is TRGJ1 or TRGJ2. No J gene is reported in TCRdb; it was inferred here by comparing the DNA with germline. TRGV10 is given ORF status, its function remaining uncertain. The CDR3 totals 13 residues. The junction had 10 bases not matched to a gene; V was cut back by 8 bases and J by 5 bases. The chain's CDR3 is CAAWDWRNYKKLF. The CDR3 coding sequence is TGTGCTGCGTGGGATTGGCGGAATTATAAGAAACTCTTT.

This clone has at least ten counts. This chain uses TRGV9 with TRGJ1 or TRGJ2. TCRdb carries no J gene annotation; the J gene was assigned here by matching the DNA with germline. CDR1 and CDR2 from the germline V gene are GITISATS and ISYDGTV (reference sequence). V gave up 0 bases and J gave up 3 bases; unmatched junction bases: 5. The CDR3 covers 14 residues. CDR3 in DNA: TGTGCCTTGTGGGAGGTGCATGTTTATTATAAGAAACTCTTT. The encoded protein is CALWEVHVYYKKLF.

By proportion, this clone is medium-sized. The same CDR3 also results from other DNA sequences found in this sample. The rearrangement joins TRGV4 to TRGJ1 or TRGJ2. Assignment of the J gene here rests on matching the DNA to germline, because TCRdb gives none. J lost 2 bases, V lost 1 base, and 2 bases had no gene match. CDR1 is EGSTGY, CDR2 YDSYTSSV, per germline. This CDR3 has 13 amino acids. The CDR3 nucleotides read TGTGCCACCTGGGATGGCTATTATTATAAGAAACTCTTT. This sequence encodes CATWDGYYYKKLF.

This clone is medium-sized. V gene TRGV8 combines with J gene TRGJ1 or TRGJ2. The J gene was missing in TCRdb and was found by matching the end of the DNA to germline. The ends lost 5 bases at V and 8 bases at J; junction bases unmatched: 6. This CDR3 comprises 11 residues. CDR1 and CDR2 from the germline V gene are VENAVY and YDSYNSRV. The CDR3 sequence: CATWAPDKKLF. As DNA, the CDR3 is TGTGCCACCTGGGCTCCTGATAAGAAACTCTTT.

In its sample, this clone ranks as medium-sized (0.01 to 0.1%). This rearrangement joins TRGV8 to TRGJ1 or TRGJ2. The J gene was not available in TCRdb and was assigned here by matching the DNA to germline segments. There are 14 residues in the CDR3. Germline values: CDR1 VENAVY, CDR2 YDSYNSRV. J was trimmed by 3 bases and V by 3 bases; bases with no gene match: 8. DNA for the CDR3: TGTGCCACCTGGGATTTCCTCCCTTATTATAAGAAACTCTTT. Amino acids: CATWDFLPYYKKLF.

Within the sample, this clone is medium-sized. V and J are TRGV4 and TRGJ1 or TRGJ2. Here the J gene was assigned by germline matching of the DNA, as TCRdb has none. The V gene's germline CDR1 is EGSTGY and CDR2 YDSYTSSV. The CDR3 length is 11 residues. V shed 1 base and J 11 bases; nucleotides not matched to a gene: 5. The CDR3 spells CATWDGSEKLF. The CDR3 nucleotides are TGTGCCACCTGGGATGGTTCCGAGAAACTCTTT.

This clone qualifies as medium-sized (0.01 to 0.1%). The rearrangement uses TRGV3 and TRGJ1 or TRGJ2. Assignment of the J gene here rests on matching the DNA to germline, because TCRdb gives none. V trimming: 4 bases; J trimming: 8 bases; junction bases outside the gene matches: 8. The germline CDR1 and CDR2 sequences are VTNTFY and YDVSTARD (reference sequence). This CDR3 has 12 residues. The CDR3 loop reads CATWEAHHKKLF. CDR3 bases: TGTGCCACCTGGGAGGCCCATCATAAGAAACTCTTT.

This clone was seen at least ten times. No call exists for the J gene, whereas the V gene is TRGV9. Germline V gene sequence: CDR1 GITISATS, CDR2 ISYDGTV (reference sequence). CDR3 length: 9 residues. This CDR3 is CALWRLGLF. CDR3 bases: TGTGCCTTGTGGCGCCTAGGGCTCTTT.

By frequency in the sample, this clone is medium-sized. The chain links TRGV2 to TRGJ1 or TRGJ2. The J gene is not listed in TCRdb, so it was assigned here from a DNA match to germline. Germline assignment: CDR1 EGSNGY and CDR2 YDSYNSKV. The V gene end was trimmed by 2 bases and the J gene end by 8 bases; junction bases not matched to a gene: 3. The CDR3 spans 11 residues. CDR3 in DNA: TGTGCCACCTGGGACGCCGATAAGAAACTCTTT. It translates to CATWDADKKLF.

This clone was seen many times. The V gene is TRGV2, the J gene TRGJ1 or TRGJ2. TCRdb records no J gene; here it was assigned by comparing the DNA to germline. This CDR3 spans 12 amino acids. With 5 bases clipped from V and 5 bases from J, the junction kept 6 bases outside the gene matches. Germline-derived CDR1 and CDR2 are EGSNGY and YDSYNSKV. Here the CDR3 DNA reads TGTGCCACCTGGGTTAGCCATTATAAGAAACTCTTT. Protein product: CATWVSHYKKLF.

As to this clone: One end of the junction is discordant with germline, which a read error may explain. The rearrangement links TRGV10 to TRGJ1 or TRGJ2. The J gene was not available in TCRdb and was assigned here by matching the DNA to germline segments. TRGV10 has ORF status, its function being uncertain. The CDR3 spans 12 residues. This CDR3 reads CAGYPFDYKKLF. CDR3 nucleotide sequence: TGCGCGGGATACCCCTTTGATTATAAGAAACTCTTT.

The V gene is TRGV11, the J gene TRGJP1. The J gene, not given by TCRdb, was assigned here from a germline match of the nucleotide sequence. TRGV11 is identified as an open reading frame with a role that is uncertain. V dropped 7 bases and J dropped 4; count of bases not matched to a gene: 15. This CDR3 contains 17 residues. In DNA, the CDR3 is TGTGCCTGCTGGATAGGCACGTTACTGTGCACTGGTTGGTTCAAGATATTT. This translates into CACWIGTLLCTGWFKIF.

This clone is medium-sized. This chain connects TRGV10 to TRGJP1. The J gene is absent in TCRdb and was assigned here via DNA matching to germline. TRGV10 is filed as an ORF, its function uncertain. The CDR3 covers 17 residues. V lost 8 bases to trimming and J lost 0 bases; unmatched junction nucleotides: 13. The CDR3 nucleotides are TGTGCTGCGTGGGACTCCCCTAACAATACCACTGGTTGGTTCAAGATATTT. Translating gives CAAWDSPNNTTGWFKIF.

This clone showed up many times. The chain employs TRGV3 and TRGJ1 or TRGJ2. Germline matching of the DNA provided the J gene here, since TCRdb leaves it blank. Germline assignment: CDR1 VTNTFY and CDR2 YDVSTARD (reference sequence). Unmatched junction bases numbered 2, after V lost 4 bases and J lost 5 bases. The CDR3 consists of 11 residues. CDR3 bases: TGTGCCACCTGGGAACATTATAAGAAACTCTTT. Translated, it gives CATWEHYKKLF.

This clone is labeled as medium-sized. V is TRGV8 and J is TRGJ1 or TRGJ2. Assignment of the J gene here rests on matching the DNA to germline, because TCRdb gives none. From germline, CDR1 is VENAVY and CDR2 YDSYNSRV. Trimming at V came to 2 bases and at J to 4 bases, leaving 8 bases not matched to a gene. This CDR3 has 14 amino acids. CDR3 protein: CATWDIKGYYKKLF. CDR3 DNA: TGTGCCACCTGGGATATTAAGGGCTATTATAAGAAACTCTTT.

By sample fraction, this clone is medium-sized (0.01 to 0.1%). The same CDR3 also results from other DNA sequences found in this sample. The chain is built from TRGV2 and TRGJ1 or TRGJ2. The J gene, absent from TCRdb, was called here by matching the DNA to germline. This CDR3 is built from 14 residues. CDR1 is EGSNGY and CDR2 is YDSYNSKV in the germline V gene. With 0 bases clipped from V and 3 bases from J, the junction kept 5 bases outside the gene matches. The DNA of the CDR3 is TGTGCCACCTGGGACGGGCCCAGTTATTATAAGAAACTCTTT. Translating it yields CATWDGPSYYKKLF.

This clone occurred a few times. The TCRdb record carries a much larger clone's protein, which differs from this DNA's translation at residue 8; a read error is the likely cause, and the protein listed here is the DNA translation. V usage is TRGV3 and J usage is TRGJ1 or TRGJ2. The J gene, not given by TCRdb, was assigned here from a germline match of the nucleotide sequence. Trimming at V came to 0 bases and at J to 4 bases, leaving 6 bases not matched to a gene. The CDR3 is made up of 14 amino acids. Germline V gene sequence: CDR1 VTNTFY, CDR2 YDVSTARD (reference sequence). CDR3 nucleotide sequence: TGTGCCACCTGGGACAGGCCCAAGTATTATAAGAAACTCTTT. Its translation: CATWDRPKYYKKLF.

The chain couples TRGV4 to TRGJ1 or TRGJ2. TCRdb is silent on the J gene; assignment here came from matching the DNA to germline. Trimming removed 2 bases from V and 9 bases from J; junction bases left unmatched: 7. Germline values: CDR1 EGSTGY, CDR2 YDSYTSSV. The CDR3 consists of 12 residues. CDR3 region: CATWDVPPKKLF. The CDR3, as DNA: TGTGCCACCTGGGATGTCCCTCCTAAGAAACTCTTT.

This clone was counted ten times or more. This sequence joins TRGV9 and TRGJ1 or TRGJ2. Since TCRdb gives no J gene, matching the DNA to germline was used here to assign it. The CDR3 contains 14 residues. Germline values: CDR1 GITISATS, CDR2 ISYDGTV (reference sequence). J was trimmed by 1 base and V by 0 bases; bases with no gene match: 3. CDR3 residues: CALWEVQNYYKKLF. The CDR3, as DNA: TGTGCCTTGTGGGAGGTGCAAAATTATTATAAGAAACTCTTT.